One T cell receptor beta chain is described in this entry. Its antigen remains unknown. Library preparation for TCR beta used quantitative 5'-RACE with molecular barcodes. TCRdb re-analysed the 5' RACE reads in MiXCR, keeping a single row per CDR3 protein. This table has fewer than 500,000 distinct CDR3 sequences, about 20% appearing once. The data stem from a study of CD8 T cells in ankylosing spondylitis. Study results and limitations: What appeared characteristic of ankylosing spondylitis blood was a TCR beta motif of seven to nine highly homologous variants. In ankylosing spondylitis patients, matched synovial fluid reportedly showed significant enrichment of disease-linked clones.

V was pared by 2 bases and J by 4 bases, with 11 bases between. Looked up from germline, CDR1 is SQVTM and CDR2 is ANQGSEA. The CDR3 has 13 amino acids. The chain recombines TRBV29-1 with TRBJ1-1; weak D call: TRBD1 (5 bases). Material: blood, either unsorted or a sorted T cell fraction (not recorded which). The source of this sequence is a male donor with ankylosing spondylitis. The CDR3 DNA sequence: TGCAGCGTTGAATCCGGGGCGGGCACTGAAGCTTTCTTT. It translates to CSVESGAGTEAFF.